A single sample gave rise to the 12 T cell receptor beta chains below, sequenced in a study of T cell responses to AZD1222 COVID-19 vaccine. TCRdb's table, derived via immunoSEQ multiplex PCR, lists solely in-frame clones and lacks some. The table records about 270,000 clones, almost 95% of them present only once. Sequencing was performed on peripheral blood, taken 28 days after the second AZD1222 dose. Every receptor here comes from an adult who received the AZD1222 COVID-19 vaccine.

The gene calls are TRBV20-1 and TRBJ2-5; D uncertain. The length of the CDR3 is 9 residues. Trimming pared 6 bases from V and 7 bases from J, leaving 6 bases between. CDR1 and CDR2 from the germline V gene are DFQATT and SNEGSKA (reference sequence). In nucleotides, the CDR3 is TGCAGTGCCCGCGGGACCCAGTACTTC. Its translation: CSARGTQYF.

This clone was observed a single time. The chain uses TRBV20-1 and TRBJ2-1; D call uncertain. This CDR3 contains 10 residues. In germline, CDR1 is DFQATT, CDR2 SNEGSKA (reference sequence). V was pared by 5 bases and J by 8 bases, with 7 bases between. The CDR3 coding sequence is TGCAGTGCTCAGCTTGATGAGCAGTTCTTC. Translation: CSAQLDEQFF.

This clone came up once. The chain couples TRBV5-4 to TRBJ2-3; D possibly corresponds to TRBD1 (5 bases). V dropped 3 bases and J dropped 0 bases, with 14 bases sitting between them. Germline CDR1 reads SGHNT; CDR2 reads YYREEE (reference sequence). CDR3 size: 16 residues. The CDR3 spells CASSWGGPSSTDTQYF. In nucleotides, the CDR3 is TGTGCCAGCAGCTGGGGCGGACCTTCTAGCACAGATACGCAGTATTTT.

The J gene is TRBJ2-5, the V gene TRBV21-1. TRBV21-1 represents a pseudogene. The CDR3 length is 15 residues. As DNA, the CDR3 is TGTGCCAGCAGCATCGAGACCTTAGGATTTGAGACCCAGTACTTC. Residues: CASSIETLGFETQYF.

CDR3 protein: CASSQVRGHDEQFF. Here the CDR3 DNA reads TGTGCCAGCAGCCAAGTTAGAGGGCACGATGAGCAGTTCTTC. The chain links TRBV4-2 to TRBJ2-1, with a tentative D call TRBD2 (5 bases). V was trimmed by 1 base and J by 8 bases, leaving 12 bases between them. The CDR3 loop spans 14 amino acids. Germline loops: CDR1 LGHNA, CDR2 YNFKEQ.

V and J are TRBV3-1 (or the pseudogene TRBV3-2) and TRBJ2-7; no firm D call. CDR1 LGHDT and CDR2 YNNKEL come from the germline V gene (reference sequence). V was trimmed by 4 bases and J by 1 base, leaving 2 bases between them. The CDR3 is 11 residues long. The CDR3 region is CASSRSYEQYF. CDR3 DNA: TGTGCCAGCAGCCGGTCCTACGAGCAGTACTTC.

J is TRBJ2-2 and V is TRBV3-1 (or the pseudogene TRBV3-2), with D unclear. The germline V gene encodes CDR1 LGHDT and CDR2 YNNKEL (reference sequence). V was cut by 1 base and J by 1 base, with 4 bases left in between. The CDR3 totals 14 residues. CDR3 in DNA: TGTGCCAGCAGCCAAGGACAGAACACCGGGGAGCTGTTTTTT. Amino acids: CASSQGQNTGELFF.

The chain recombines TRBV9 with TRBJ2-1; D call uncertain. CDR1 is SGDLS and CDR2 is YYNGEE in the germline V gene. This CDR3 is 15 amino acids long. Trimming removed 3 bases at V and 5 bases at J, with 15 bases between. CDR3 loop: CASSALVSRDNEQFF. Here the CDR3 DNA reads TGTGCCAGCAGCGCCCTCGTAAGTAGAGACAATGAGCAGTTCTTC. Using reference TRBV9 and TRBJ2-1 for the parts outside the CDR3, the full variable domain is DSGVTQTPKHLITATGQRVTLRCSPRSGDLSVYWYQQSLDQGLQFLIQYYNGEERAKGNILERFSAQQFPDLHSELNLSSLELGDSALYFCASSALVSRDNEQFFGPGTRLTVL.

This clone came up once. The gene calls are TRBV5-1 and TRBJ1-2, with D hard to call. V was shortened by 4 bases and J by 0 bases, with 10 bases between the two germline ends. The V gene's germline CDR1 is SGHRS and CDR2 YFSETQ. The CDR3 has 14 residues. Here the CDR3 DNA reads TGCGCCAGCAGCGACGGTGGGTCTAACTATGGCTACACCTTC. Its protein is CASSDGGSNYGYTF.

The chain employs TRBV7-8 and TRBJ2-1; D unclear. The CDR3 totals 14 residues. V dropped 2 bases and J dropped 10 bases, with 15 bases sitting between them. Germline CDR1 is SGHVS and CDR2 is FQNEAQ. CDR3: CASSLRDRWLEQFF. CDR3 nucleotide sequence: TGTGCCAGCAGCTTAAGGGATCGGTGGCTAGAGCAGTTCTTC.

The chain recombines TRBV28 with TRBJ2-1, with 7 bases that match TRBD2. V lost 5 bases to trimming and J lost 5 bases; unmatched junction nucleotides: 12. Germline lookup yields CDR1 MDHEN and CDR2 SYDVKM. This CDR3 is built from 16 residues. CDR3 DNA: TGTGCCAGCAGTCCATTTGGGGGGGTGGGAAACAATGAGCAGTTCTTC. It yields the protein CASSPFGGVGNNEQFF.

This sequence joins TRBV7-2 and TRBJ2-7; D possibly corresponds to TRBD1 (6 bases). Germline V gene sequence: CDR1 SGHTA, CDR2 FQGNSA. The CDR3 is 15 amino acids. V shed 1 base and J shed 0 bases, with 10 bases lying between them. CDR3 nucleotide sequence: TGTGCCAGCAGCTTAGACAGGGTAGGCTCCTACGAGCAGTACTTC. Encoded protein: CASSLDRVGSYEQYF.